Listed below are T cell receptor beta chains from one sample, sequenced in a study of PD-1 blockade in classical Hodgkin lymphoma. Data came from immunoSEQ multiplex PCR; TCRdb stores just in-frame clones and leaves some out. The sample consists of tens of thousands of clones, around two thirds of them appearing once. Here the sequenced sample was peripheral blood mononuclear cells (PBMCs), taken before the fourth cycle of nivolumab. These receptors were collected from a human donor with classical Hodgkin lymphoma. Each CDR3 is given with its conserved first and last residue. D genes are given only for firm matches. Expanded clones get a size class; other rows say once, few or many, or leave the size out.

CASSPYAGGLSLYGYTF TGTGCCAGCAGCCCTTATGCAGGGGGCTTGAGTCTCTATGGCTACACCTTC TRBV11-2 NA TRBJ1-2 TRBD1 17
CASSPPQGERSPLHF TGTGCCAGCAGTCCCCCCCAGGGGGAGCGATCACCCCTCCACTTT TRBV6-5 NA TRBJ1-6 TRBD1 15
CASNLGPSSTYEQYF TGTGCCAGCAACCTGGGACCATCGTCCACCTACGAGCAGTACTTC TRBV27 NA TRBJ2-7 NA 15
CASSLSAGQGDSPLHF TGTGCCAGCAGTTTATCAGCGGGACAGGGTGATTCACCCCTCCACTTT TRBV28 NA TRBJ1-6 TRBD1 16
CASSPRRSGTEAFF TGTGCCAGCAGCCCCCGCCGGTCAGGCACTGAAGCTTTCTTT TRBV9 few TRBJ1-1 NA 14
CASSHGQGPNTEAFF TGCGCCAGCAGTCATGGACAGGGCCCCAACACTGAAGCTTTCTTT TRBV4-1 NA TRBJ1-1 TRBD1 15
CASSSSGGADEQYF TGCGCCAGCAGCTCAAGCGGGGGGGCCGACGAGCAGTACTTC TRBV5-1 NA TRBJ2-7 TRBD2 14
CSVRTGGTYEQYF TGCAGCGTCAGGACAGGGGGAACCTACGAGCAGTACTTC TRBV29-1 NA TRBJ2-7 TRBD1 13
CASSETHVPGGHNNQPQHF TGTGCCAGCAGTGAAACCCACGTCCCTGGGGGCCATAACAATCAGCCCCAGCATTTT TRBV6-1 NA TRBJ1-5 NA 19
CAWTTGDGDGEQYF TGTGCCTGGACCACCGGGGATGGAGACGGCGAGCAGTACTTC TRBV30 once TRBJ2-7 NA 14
CATRQELTNEKLFF TGTGCCACCCGACAGGAACTAACTAATGAAAAACTGTTTTTT TRBV10-3 once TRBJ1-4 NA 14
CASSPIGTGTEAFF TGTGCCAGCAGCCCAATCGGGACAGGGACTGAAGCTTTCTTT TRBV7-2 once TRBJ1-1 TRBD1 14
CASAVEEGAKNIQYF TGTGCCAGCGCCGTCGAGGAGGGGGCCAAAAACATTCAGTACTTC TRBV6-5 NA TRBJ2-4 NA 15
CSVTGGNIQYF TGCAGTGTCACCGGGGGAAACATTCAGTACTTC TRBV20-1 NA TRBJ2-4 NA 11
CASSLVGQGAGDTQYF TGCGCCAGCAGCTTGGTGGGGCAGGGGGCAGGAGATACGCAGTATTTT TRBV5-1 NA TRBJ2-3 TRBD1 16
CASSVAGLSTYNEQFF TGTGCCAGCTCAGTCGCCGGTTTATCGACCTACAATGAGCAGTTCTTC TRBV18 few TRBJ2-1 NA 16
CASSSTGSYGYTF TGTGCCAGCAGTTCTACAGGGAGCTATGGCTACACCTTC TRBV6-6 NA TRBJ1-2 NA 13
CASKEPFLTEAFF TGTGCCAGTAAAGAACCCTTTCTCACTGAAGCTTTCTTT TRBV19 few TRBJ1-1 NA 13
CASSLPGREQFF TGTGCCAGCAGCTTACCAGGACGTGAGCAGTTCTTC TRBV5-4 NA TRBJ2-1 NA 12
CSEVRSPLHF TGCAGTGAAGTACGTTCACCCCTCCACTTT TRBV20-1 NA TRBJ1-6 NA 10
CASSTRTNEAFF TGTGCCAGTAGTACCAGAACAAATGAAGCTTTCTTT TRBV19 NA TRBJ1-1 NA 12
CASSEGDQETQYF TGTGCCAGCAGTGAGGGGGACCAAGAGACCCAGTACTTC TRBV2 once TRBJ2-5 NA 13
CASSFLAGPNNEQFF TGTGCCAGCAGTTTTCTAGCGGGGCCTAACAATGAGCAGTTCTTC TRBV5-5 NA TRBJ2-1 TRBD2 15
CASSWTSGGKYEQYF TGCGCCAGCAGCTGGACTAGCGGGGGGAAGTACGAGCAGTACTTC TRBV4-1 NA TRBJ2-7 TRBD2 15
CASSQDRVSYNEQFF TGTGCCAGCAGCCAAGACAGGGTTTCCTACAATGAGCAGTTCTTC TRBV5-6 NA TRBJ2-1 TRBD1 15
CASSGRGHGYTF TGTGCCAGCAGTGGGAGGGGACATGGCTACACCTTC TRBV2 NA TRBJ1-2 NA 12
CASSSQTGGLEGYTF TGTGCCAGCAGCTCTCAAACAGGGGGCCTAGAAGGCTACACCTTC TRBV7-2 NA TRBJ1-2 TRBD1 15
CARTHGEDRTGAIYF TGTGCCAGGACCCACGGTGAGGACCGGACCGGGGCCATATATTTT TRBV6-5 NA TRBJ1-3 NA 15
CASKPDGMNEKLFF TGTGCCAGCAAGCCTGACGGGATGAATGAAAAACTGTTTTTT TRBV6-5 once TRBJ1-4 NA 14
CATSREASSYEQYF TGTGCCACCAGCAGAGAGGCCAGCTCCTACGAGCAGTACTTC TRBV15 NA TRBJ2-7 NA 14
CASSQDEIGAHSPLHF TGCGCCAGCAGCCAAGATGAAATAGGGGCGCATTCACCCCTCCACTTT TRBV4-1 NA TRBJ1-6 NA 16
CASSLGRNYEQYF TGTGCCAGCAGCTTAGGTAGAAACTACGAGCAGTACTTC TRBV13 NA TRBJ2-7 NA 13
CASSLSSGTQYF TGTGCCAGCAGTTTATCGTCCGGGACCCAGTACTTC TRBV27 NA TRBJ2-5 NA 12
CASSVDSRLMTDTQYF TGTGCCAGCAGCGTAGATAGCCGACTGATGACAGATACGCAGTATTTT TRBV9 NA TRBJ2-3 NA 16
CASSPPGVSTDTQYF TGTGCCAGCAGCCCTCCGGGGGTCTCCACAGATACGCAGTATTTT TRBV7-9 NA TRBJ2-3 NA 15
CASRFWDDGGSYGYTF TGTGCCAGCAGGTTTTGGGACGATGGTGGTTCCTATGGCTACACCTTC TRBV2 NA TRBJ1-2 NA 16
CSVADRAYEQYF TGCAGCGTTGCGGACAGGGCCTACGAGCAGTACTTC TRBV29-1 NA TRBJ2-7 TRBD1 12
CASSLEYRGQGGTQYF TGTGCCAGCAGTTTGGAATACAGGGGGCAAGGCGGGACCCAGTACTTC TRBV27 few TRBJ2-5 TRBD1 16
CASSLEYTYEQYF TGTGCCAGCAGCTTAGAATATACCTACGAGCAGTACTTC TRBV7-2 NA TRBJ2-7 NA 13
CAWSVLVGGGYTF TGTGCCTGGAGTGTACTTGTAGGGGGCGGCTACACCTTC TRBV30 once TRBJ1-2 TRBD1 13
CASSLDGENTEAFF TGTGCCAGCAGCTTAGATGGAGAGAACACTGAAGCTTTCTTT TRBV11-2 few TRBJ1-1 NA 14
CASSQDAAAPNTEAFF TGCGCCAGCAGCCAAGATGCGGCGGCTCCGAACACTGAAGCTTTCTTT TRBV4-3 NA TRBJ1-1 NA 16
CASSQDFSLQRYTDTQYF TGCGCCAGCAGCCAAGATTTTAGCCTACAAAGATACACAGATACGCAGTATTTT TRBV4-3 NA TRBJ2-3 NA 18
CASSIRSPRQETSGANVLTF TGTGCCAGTAGTATTAGGTCCCCCAGACAGGAGACCTCTGGGGCCAACGTCCTGACTTTC TRBV19 NA TRBJ2-6 NA 20
CASSPGGQRADTQYF TGCGCCAGCAGCCCGGGCGGACAGAGAGCAGATACGCAGTATTTT TRBV5-1 NA TRBJ2-3 NA 15
CASSQDLGAKNIQYF TGTGCCAGCAGCCAAGATTTAGGGGCCAAAAACATTCAGTACTTC TRBV4-2 once TRBJ2-4 NA 15
CASSSPGTGRSFYEQFF TGTGCCAGCAGCTCCCCAGGGACAGGGCGTTCGTTTTATGAGCAGTTCTTC TRBV7-2 NA TRBJ2-1 TRBD1 17
CASSVARYADTQYF TGTGCCAGCAGCGTAGCCAGGTACGCAGATACGCAGTATTTT TRBV9 NA TRBJ2-3 NA 14
CASSIDLARRSYEQYF TGTGCCAGTAGTATAGATCTGGCCCGACGATCCTACGAGCAGTACTTC TRBV19 NA TRBJ2-7 NA 16
CASSKALGEKEEKLFF TGTGCCAGCAGCAAAGCGCTAGGGGAGAAAGAAGAAAAACTGTTTTTT TRBV21-1 once TRBJ1-4 NA 16